This TCR beta chain is drawn from a study of T cells in Graves' hyperthyroidism and ophthalmopathy. Amplified TCR beta CDR3 regions came from RNA transcripts. First-round RT-PCR targeting the TCR CDR3 was performed with the HTBI primer set. TCRdb re-analysed the multiplex PCR reads in MiXCR, keeping a single row per CDR3 protein. The sample yields hundreds of thousands of distinct CDR3 sequences, over 40% seen once. The CDR3 contains 15 residues. V lost 4 bases and J lost 4; bases outside the gene matches: 9. Germline values: CDR1 SGHAT, CDR2 FQDESV (reference sequence). The sample taken for sequencing was peripheral blood or thyroid tissue (not recorded which). The V gene is TRBV11-1, the J gene TRBJ1-2, with 7 nucleotides matching TRBD1. The sequence derives from an adult man with Graves' disease, either hyperthyroidism or ophthalmopathy (not recorded which). The CDR3 coding sequence is TGTGCCAGCAGCTCGGCAGGGGGACAGTCCTATGGCTACACCTTC. Protein sequence: CASSSAGGQSYGYTF. Together with reference TRBV11-1 and TRBJ1-2, the CDR3 gives the full variable domain: EAEVAQSPRYKITEKSQAVAFWCDPISGHATLYWYRQILGQGPELLVQFQDESVVDDSQLPKDRFSAERLKGVDSTLKIQPAELGDSAMYLCASSSAGGQSYGYTFGSGTRLTVV.